Listed here are 8 T cell receptor beta chains from one sample, sequenced in a study of T cell responses to AZD1222 COVID-19 vaccine. Profiled with immunoSEQ multiplex PCR; TCRdb holds only in-frame clones, not every one. The repertoire holds just over 95,000 clones, with roughly 91% as singletons. The starting material was peripheral blood, obtained on day 0 of AZD1222 vaccination. The receptors were gathered from an adult in good health.

CDR3: CATYPQAGEQFF. The DNA of the CDR3 is TGCGCCACCTACCCCCAGGCGGGTGAGCAGTTCTTC. The gene calls are TRBV10-2 and TRBJ2-1; a weak D match, TRBD2 (5 bases). The V gene lost 10 bases and the J gene lost 9 bases, with 16 bases spanning the gap. This CDR3 is 12 amino acids long. The germline CDR1 and CDR2 sequences are WSHSY and SAAADI.

This chain joins TRBV19 and TRBJ1-4; 10 nucleotides align to TRBD1. Per the germline V gene, CDR1 is LNHDA and CDR2 is SQIVND (reference sequence). J lost 6 bases, V lost 3 bases, and 4 bases had no gene match. The length of the CDR3 is 15 residues. CDR3 nucleotide sequence: TGTGCCAGTAGTATCGGGGGACAGGGGTATGAAAAACTGTTTTTT. It yields the protein CASSIGGQGYEKLFF.

V is TRBV11-2 and J is TRBJ1-2; 7 positions agree with TRBD1. Germline V gives CDR1 SGHAT, CDR2 FQNNGV. V shed 4 bases and J 2 bases; nucleotides not matched to a gene: 4. CDR3 length: 14 amino acids. CDR3 residues: CASSSLQGNYGYTF. The CDR3 DNA reads as TGTGCCAGCAGCTCCCTACAGGGGAACTATGGCTACACCTTC.

This chain uses TRBV5-4 with TRBJ2-1, with no clear D. CDR1 and CDR2 from the germline V gene are SGHNT and YYREEE (reference sequence). The CDR3 spans 13 residues. The V and J ends lost 0 bases and 6 bases respectively, with 7 bases between them. This chain's CDR3 is CASSLDSGNEQFF. DNA for the CDR3: TGTGCCAGCAGCTTGGATAGTGGCAATGAGCAGTTCTTC. Full variable domain (remainder filled in from reference TRBV5-4 and TRBJ2-1): ETGVTQSPTHLIKTRGQQVTLRCSSQSGHNTVSWYQQALGQGPQFIFQYYREEENGRGNFPPRFSGLQFPNYSSELNVNALELDDSALYLCASSLDSGNEQFFGPGTRLTVL.

The gene calls are TRBV7-3 and TRBJ2-1; D may correspond to TRBD1 or TRBD2 (5 bases each). The length of the CDR3 is 15 residues. V was cut by 6 bases and J by 7 bases, with 19 bases left in between. The germline CDR1 and CDR2 sequences are SGHTA and FQGTGA. This chain's CDR3 is CASSPGGGRVNEQFF. The CDR3 coding sequence is TGTGCCAGCAGTCCCGGTGGGGGAAGAGTGAATGAGCAGTTCTTC.

The rearrangement links TRBV25-1 to TRBJ1-1, with D uncertain. The germline V gene encodes CDR1 MGHDK and CDR2 SYGVNS. The CDR3 loop spans 14 amino acids. Trimming took off 4 bases at V and 5 bases at J, with 14 bases between the two ends. The DNA for the CDR3 is TGTGCCAGCAGTGGCCGGACCCTGGGGACTGAAGCTTTCTTT. This encodes CASSGRTLGTEAFF.

The chain uses TRBV12-5 and TRBJ2-6, with no clear D. Trimming took off 1 base at V and 0 bases at J, with 4 bases between the two ends. From germline, CDR1 is LGHNT and CDR2 FRNRAP. This CDR3 comprises 15 residues. The CDR3 spells CASGLGSSGANVLTF. In nucleotides, the CDR3 is TGTGCTAGTGGTTTGGGAAGCTCTGGGGCCAACGTCCTGACTTTC.

This clone was detected only once. The chain couples TRBV7-9 to TRBJ2-5; the match to TRBD2 covers 8 bases. The CDR3 has 16 amino acids. The germline V gene has CDR1 SEHNR and CDR2 FQNEAQ (reference sequence). V was pared by 5 bases and J by 4 bases, with 12 bases of the junction left unmatched. In DNA, the CDR3 is TGTGCCAGCAGCCCCGTCACCGGGGGGGTGGGAGAGACCCAGTACTTC. It codes for CASSPVTGGVGETQYF.